The clone carrying this TCR beta chain was seen a few times. V gave up 5 bases and J gave up 6 bases, with 19 bases separating them. The germline gives CDR1 SQVTM, CDR2 ANQGSEA. The CDR3 extends over 14 amino acids. The data were obtained in a study of CD8+ T cells in alopecia areata. Sequencing templates came from extracted RNA that was reverse transcribed into cDNA. The assay was immunoSEQ multiplex PCR, and TCRdb's table has in-frame clones only and misses some. The table includes over 200,000 clones, around 66% detected once. Treatment meaning: oral pan-JAK inhibitor, 5-10 mg twice daily. The V call is TRBV29-1, the J call TRBJ1-2, with a weak D call TRBD1 (5 bases). Sequencing was performed on CD4+ T cells sorted from blood, taken at week 4, from a patient treated with tofacitinib. The clonotype comes from a human donor with alopecia areata. CDR3 DNA sequence: TGCAGCGTTTCGGTGTCGGGGCTCTCGGATGGCTACACCTTC. The encoded protein is CSVSVSGLSDGYTF.